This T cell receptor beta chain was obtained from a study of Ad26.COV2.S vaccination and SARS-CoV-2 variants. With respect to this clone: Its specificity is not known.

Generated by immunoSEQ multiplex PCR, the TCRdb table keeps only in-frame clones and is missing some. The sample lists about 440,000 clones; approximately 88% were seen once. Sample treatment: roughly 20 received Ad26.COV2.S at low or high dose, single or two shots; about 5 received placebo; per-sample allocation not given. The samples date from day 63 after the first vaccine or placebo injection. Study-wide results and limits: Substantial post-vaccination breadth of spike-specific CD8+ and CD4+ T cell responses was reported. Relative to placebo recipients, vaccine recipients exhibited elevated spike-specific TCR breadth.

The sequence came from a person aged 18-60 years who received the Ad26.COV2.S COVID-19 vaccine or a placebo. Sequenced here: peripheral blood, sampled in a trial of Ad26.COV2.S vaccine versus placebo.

In nucleotides, the CDR3 is TGTGCCAGCAGCTTAGGACGGGACCAAGAGACCCAGTACTTC. Its translation is CASSLGRDQETQYF. V is TRBV11-3 and J is TRBJ2-5, with D unclear. V was cut by 1 base and J by 0 bases, with 6 bases left in between. Germline V gives CDR1 SGHNT, CDR2 YENEEA. The CDR3 is 14 residues long. Using reference TRBV11-3 and TRBJ2-5 for the parts outside the CDR3, the full variable domain is EAGVVQSPRYKIIEKKQPVAFWCNPISGHNTLYWYLQNLGQGPELLIRYENEEAVDDSQLPKDRFSAERLKGVDSTLKIQPAELGDSAVYLCASSLGRDQETQYFGPGTRLLVL.